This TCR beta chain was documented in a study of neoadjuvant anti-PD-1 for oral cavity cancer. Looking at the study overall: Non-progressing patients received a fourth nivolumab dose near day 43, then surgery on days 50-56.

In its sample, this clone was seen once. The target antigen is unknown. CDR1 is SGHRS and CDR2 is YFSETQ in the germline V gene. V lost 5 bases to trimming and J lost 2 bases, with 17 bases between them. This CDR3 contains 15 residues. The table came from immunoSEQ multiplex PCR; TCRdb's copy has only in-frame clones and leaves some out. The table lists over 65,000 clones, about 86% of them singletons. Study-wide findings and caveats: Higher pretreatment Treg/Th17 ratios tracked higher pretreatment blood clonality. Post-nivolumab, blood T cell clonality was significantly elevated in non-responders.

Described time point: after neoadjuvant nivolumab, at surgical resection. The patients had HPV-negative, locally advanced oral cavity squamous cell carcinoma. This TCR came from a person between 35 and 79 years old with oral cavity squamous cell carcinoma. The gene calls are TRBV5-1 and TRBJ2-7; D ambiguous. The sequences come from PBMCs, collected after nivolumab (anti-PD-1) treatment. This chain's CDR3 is CASRTADTGTYEQYF. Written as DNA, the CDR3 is TGCGCCAGCAGAACCGCCGACACCGGTACCTACGAGCAGTACTTC.